These 5 T cell receptor beta chains were all obtained from the same sample, sequenced in a study of T cell responses to AZD1222 COVID-19 vaccine. Some clones are missing from TCRdb's copy, which holds only in-frame ones; the method was immunoSEQ multiplex PCR. The repertoire holds 150,000 to 200,000 clones, with 80% to 95% as singletons. The specimen was peripheral blood, collected 28 days after the second AZD1222 dose. Receptors originate from an adult who received the AZD1222 COVID-19 vaccine.

In this sample, this clone turned up once. CDR3 DNA sequence: TGTGCCAGCAGCTCTGGCCGGACGTCTCACGGGGAGCTGTTTTTT. As protein: CASSSGRTSHGELFF. V usage is TRBV7-2 and J usage is TRBJ2-2; D unclear. The CDR3 covers 15 residues. V was cut by 4 bases and J by 7 bases, with 16 bases left in between. Germline assignment: CDR1 SGHTA and CDR2 FQGNSA.

This clone was observed a few times. The sample carries other DNA sequences with the same CDR3. The rearrangement uses TRBV5-1 and TRBJ1-6, with D possibly TRBD1 on 6 matching bases. Looked up from germline, CDR1 is SGHRS and CDR2 is YFSETQ. The CDR3 is 15 amino acids. The ends were cut back, 0 bases at V and 7 bases at J, with 11 bases in the middle. In nucleotides, the CDR3 is TGCGCCAGCAGCTTGGAACAGGGTGGAAATTCACCCCTCCACTTT. Its protein is CASSLEQGGNSPLHF.

V and J are TRBV18 and TRBJ1-3; no definite D call. The germline V and J ends were trimmed by 0 bases and 0 bases, with 9 bases remaining between them. The germline V gene has CDR1 KGHSH and CDR2 LQKENI. The CDR3 totals 16 residues. DNA for the CDR3: TGTGCCAGCTCACCACCGGGAGGGAACTCTGGAAACACCATATATTTT. It is translated as CASSPPGGNSGNTIYF. Looking up the rest from reference TRBV18 and TRBJ1-3 gives the full variable domain: NAGVMQNPRHLVRRRGQEARLRCSPMKGHSHVYWYRQLPEEGLKFMVYLQKENIIDESGMPKERFSAEFPKEGPSILRIQQVVRGDSAAYFCASSPPGGNSGNTIYFGEGSWLTVV.

This clone was observed a single time. This sequence joins TRBV28 and TRBJ2-5, with 7 bases fitting TRBD1. Germline CDR1 and CDR2: MDHEN and SYDVKM. The CDR3 totals 16 residues. J was trimmed by 2 bases and V by 5 bases; bases with no gene match: 11. CDR3 loop: CASSIGKGTAQETQYF. The CDR3 DNA reads TGTGCCAGCAGTATAGGCAAAGGGACAGCACAAGAGACCCAGTACTTC.

In this sample, this clone turned up many times. V is TRBV7-9 and J is TRBJ2-1; D is unresolved. Germline V gene lookup returns CDR1 SEHNR and CDR2 FQNEAQ (reference sequence). V was trimmed by 6 bases and J by 0 bases, leaving 12 bases between them. The CDR3 consists of 15 residues. The CDR3 DNA reads TGTGCCAGCAGTCTGGTTTTGAGCTCCTACAATGAGCAGTTCTTC. It specifies CASSLVLSSYNEQFF.